This passage covers 15 T cell receptor beta chains from one sample sequenced in a study of cytomegalovirus exposure and HLA in healthy donors. Amplification used 60 Vbeta primers and 13 Jbeta primers. Assay used: immunoSEQ multiplex PCR; TCRdb lists only in-frame clones, some missing. Here the sample spans 130,000 or so clones, roughly three quarters being singletons. Sequencing was carried out using PBMCs. The receptors derive from a male donor in good health and CMV-seronegative.

The chain recombines TRBV6-5 with TRBJ1-2; tentatively, D is TRBD1 (5 bases). Germline CDR1 and CDR2: MNHEY and SVGAGI. Trimming took 1 base from V and 6 from J, leaving 12 bases between them. This CDR3 spans 14 amino acids. The CDR3 nucleotides read TGTGCCAGCAGTTACTATGGAGGGGATGATGGCTACACCTTC. Its protein product is CASSYYGGDDGYTF.

The rearrangement uses TRBV10-2 and TRBJ1-1; 11 bases match TRBD1. The CDR3 has 14 amino acids. The germline gives CDR1 WSHSY, CDR2 SAAADI. With 10 bases clipped from V and 3 bases from J, the junction kept 7 bases outside the gene matches. The CDR3 reads CATGQGAPDTEAFF. In DNA form, the CDR3 reads TGCGCCACCGGACAGGGGGCGCCGGACACTGAAGCTTTCTTT.

The genes are TRBV9 and TRBJ1-6, with D perhaps matching TRBD1 (6 bases). V was trimmed by 0 bases and J by 13 bases, leaving 11 bases between them. Per germline, CDR1 SGDLS and CDR2 YYNGEE. The CDR3 covers 13 residues. The CDR3 DNA sequence: TGTGCCAGCAGCGTAGCAGGGGTTGGGCCCCTCCACTTT. Its translation: CASSVAGVGPLHF.

The rearrangement joins TRBV7-2 to TRBJ2-3; 7 positions match TRBD2. V lost 4 bases to trimming and J lost 5 bases; unmatched junction nucleotides: 18. The V gene's germline CDR1 is SGHTA and CDR2 FQGNSA. The CDR3 consists of 18 residues. The CDR3 DNA reads TGTGCCAGCAGCTATGTCAGAAGCGGAGCGGGGAGAGAAGATACGCAGTATTTT. Protein sequence: CASSYVRSGAGREDTQYF.

This chain joins TRBV2 and TRBJ2-2; TRBD2 matches 10 bases. Germline trimming cut 8 bases from V and 4 bases from J; bases unmatched to any gene: 4. Looked up from germline, CDR1 is SNHLY and CDR2 is FYNNEI. This CDR3 contains 14 residues. CDR3 sequence: CASESGGGTGELFF. The CDR3 bases are TGTGCCAGCGAGAGCGGGGGGGGCACCGGGGAGCTGTTTTTT.

This rearrangement joins TRBV2 to TRBJ2-1, with 11 bases fitting TRBD2. Germline CDR1 reads SNHLY; CDR2 reads FYNNEI. The CDR3 contains 16 residues. With 5 bases clipped from V and 1 base from J, the junction kept 4 bases outside the gene matches. This chain's CDR3 is CASSYSSGGSYNEQFF. CDR3 nucleotide sequence: TGTGCCAGCAGTTACTCTAGCGGGGGGTCCTACAATGAGCAGTTCTTC.

This rearrangement joins TRBV11-2 to TRBJ1-2, with a weak D call TRBD1 (5 bases). The CDR3 is 13 amino acids. Germline assignment: CDR1 SGHAT and CDR2 FQNNGV. Trimming stripped 5 bases from V and 1 base from J, with 8 bases between. The CDR3 loop is CASSPDNNYGYTF. In DNA, the CDR3 is TGTGCCAGCAGCCCGGACAATAACTATGGCTACACCTTC.

This chain uses TRBV15 with TRBJ1-2; D is unclear. Germline-derived CDR1 and CDR2 are LNHNV and YYDKDF (reference sequence). CDR3 size: 16 residues. Trimming stripped 3 bases from V and 1 base from J, with 15 bases between. The CDR3 DNA is TGTGCCACCAGCAGCCGATTGGGCAGCAGTAACTATGGCTACACCTTC. It codes for CATSSRLGSSNYGYTF.

The V gene is TRBV11-2, the J gene TRBJ1-5, with TRBD1 as a possible D gene (5 bases). V lost 2 bases, J lost 4 bases, and 9 bases lay in between. Germline CDR1 and CDR2: SGHAT and FQNNGV. CDR3 length: 14 amino acids. The CDR3 here is CASSLTSGNQPQHF. The CDR3 DNA reads TGTGCCAGCAGCTTAACCTCAGGGAATCAGCCCCAGCATTTT.

This clone was seen more than once but under ten times. The V and J genes are TRBV18 and TRBJ1-1; 8 bases map to TRBD1. This CDR3 has 12 amino acids. CDR1 KGHSH and CDR2 LQKENI come from the germline V gene. The ends lost 3 bases at V and 10 bases at J; junction bases unmatched: 4. The CDR3 coding sequence is TGTGCCAGCTCACCTGACAGGGGTAGAGCTTTCTTT. Protein product: CASSPDRGRAFF.

V gene TRBV30 combines with J gene TRBJ2-7; tentative D call: TRBD2 (6 bases). V shed 2 bases and J shed 6 bases, with 23 bases lying between them. From germline, CDR1 is GTSNPN and CDR2 SVGIG (reference sequence). The CDR3 is made up of 16 amino acids. The CDR3: CAWSPAGGGFGSEQYF. The DNA of the CDR3 is TGTGCCTGGAGTCCCGCCGGGGGAGGCTTCGGGAGCGAGCAGTACTTC.

This clone turned up a few times. The V call is TRBV13, the J call TRBJ2-1; TRBD1 agrees at 8 bases. With V trimmed by 8 bases and J by 7 bases, 10 bases remained unmatched. CDR1 is PRHDT and CDR2 is FYEKMQ in the germline V gene (reference sequence). The CDR3 is made up of 14 amino acids. This CDR3 is CASGRWTGINEQFF. The DNA of the CDR3 is TGTGCCAGCGGCAGATGGACAGGGATAAATGAGCAGTTCTTC.

The chain has TRBV29-1 and TRBJ1-1, with 8 bases matching TRBD1. The CDR3 is 13 residues long. V trimming: 6 bases; J trimming: 8 bases; junction bases outside the gene matches: 11. The germline CDR1 and CDR2 sequences are SQVTM and ANQGSEA. The CDR3: CSVVPGTGGEAFF. The CDR3 DNA reads as TGCAGCGTAGTACCCGGGACAGGCGGCGAAGCTTTCTTT. Full variable domain (remainder filled in from reference TRBV29-1 and TRBJ1-1): SAVISQKPSRDICQRGTSLTIQCQVDSQVTMMFWYRQQPGQSLTLIATANQGSEATYESGFVIDKFPISRPNLTFSTLTVSNMSPEDSSIYLCSVVPGTGGEAFFGQGTRLTVV.

J is TRBJ2-5 and V is TRBV30; 8 bases align to TRBD1. Near its end, the DNA agrees better with TRBJ2-7, so the J call may be wrong. Germline V lookup: CDR1 GTSNPN, CDR2 SVGIG (reference sequence). CDR3 size: 14 residues. CDR3 in amino acids: CAWTDRGTPYEQYF. The CDR3 DNA is TGTGCCTGGACCGACAGGGGTACTCCCTACGAGCAGTACTTC.

The chain has TRBV6-5 and TRBJ2-2; a weak D match, TRBD2 (7 bases). Looked up from germline, CDR1 is MNHEY and CDR2 is SVGAGI. V lost 4 bases and J 4 bases, leaving 16 bases between the germline ends. The CDR3 has 16 residues. CDR3: CASSLLGGAGTGELFF. CDR3 in DNA: TGTGCCAGCAGTTTATTAGGGGGGGCCGGCACCGGGGAGCTGTTTTTT.